One and the same sample provided the 10 T cell receptor beta chains below, sequenced in a study of CD8 T cells in Susac syndrome. With random hexamers, reverse transcription was performed on about 0.5 to 1 ug of RNA. TCRdb fed the immunoSEQ multiplex PCR reads into MiXCR, producing one record per CDR3 protein. The repertoire holds some 110,000 distinct CDR3 sequences, with about 93% as singletons. The specimen was CD8+ T cells from PBMCs. These receptors were obtained from a human donor with Susac syndrome.

The V call is TRBV20-1, the J call TRBJ2-7, with D tentatively TRBD2 (5 bases). CDR1 is DFQATT, CDR2 SNEGSKA, per germline (reference sequence). V shed 4 bases and J shed 0 bases, with 10 bases lying between them. The CDR3 has 13 residues. This CDR3 reads CSAILGSSYEQYF. CDR3 DNA: TGCAGTGCTATTTTGGGGAGCTCCTACGAGCAGTACTTC.

CDR3 in amino acids: CASSLGSFQGDYGYTF. DNA of the CDR3: TGTGCCAGCAGCTTAGGGAGCTTTCAGGGGGACTATGGCTACACCTTC. The chain couples TRBV13 to TRBJ1-2; 7 bases are shared with TRBD1. Germline CDR1 is PRHDT and CDR2 is FYEKMQ (reference sequence). The CDR3 contains 16 residues. The V segment lost 0 bases and the J segment 3 bases; nucleotides outside the gene matches: 7.

In this sample, this clonotype turned up a few times. The gene calls are TRBV12-3 or TRBV12-4 and TRBJ1-5; D gene unclear. Trimming pared 2 bases from V and 4 bases from J, leaving 9 bases between. This CDR3 has 14 residues. The CDR3 coding sequence is TGTGCCAGCAGTTTAAGGCAGGCTAATCAGCCCCAGCATTTT. Translating gives CASSLRQANQPQHF.

The chain carries TRBV2 and TRBJ2-7, with D hard to call. The CDR3 spans 13 residues. Germline loops: CDR1 SNHLY, CDR2 FYNNEI. Trimming shortened V by 7 bases and J by 0 bases, and 10 bases separated the two germline ends. For the CDR3, the DNA is TGTGCCAGCATCCAGCAGAGCTCCTACGAGCAGTACTTC. Translated, it gives CASIQQSSYEQYF.

The V gene is TRBV27, the J gene TRBJ1-5; D possibly corresponds to TRBD1 (5 bases). V was pared by 6 bases and J by 0 bases, with 9 bases between. The CDR3 consists of 14 residues. Germline assignment: CDR1 MNHEY and CDR2 SMNVEV (reference sequence). In DNA form, the CDR3 reads TGTGCCAGCAGCCAGGGAAATAGCAATCAGCCCCAGCATTTT. It codes for CASSQGNSNQPQHF.

V usage is TRBV15 and J usage is TRBJ2-3; D may match TRBD1 or TRBD2 (6 bases each). The V gene's germline CDR1 is LNHNV and CDR2 YYDKDF (reference sequence). The CDR3 is 13 amino acids. The V end lost 4 bases, the J end lost 3 bases, and 8 bases lay between the germline ends. CDR3 residues: CATSTGATDTQYF. The DNA for the CDR3 is TGTGCCACCAGCACGGGGGCTACAGATACGCAGTATTTT.

V and J are TRBV11-2 and TRBJ2-1, with no clear D. This CDR3 is built from 15 residues. The V and J ends lost 4 bases and 4 bases respectively, with 14 bases between them. Germline CDR1 and CDR2: SGHAT and FQNNGV. The CDR3 is CASSSSGRRYNEQFF. The CDR3 DNA follows: TGTGCCAGCAGCTCCTCGGGCAGGCGGTACAATGAGCAGTTCTTC. Drawing the rest from reference TRBV11-2 and TRBJ2-1, the complete variable domain is EAGVAQSPRYKIIEKRQSVAFWCNPISGHATLYWYQQILGQGPKLLIQFQNNGVVDDSQLPKDRFSAERLKGVDSTLKIQPAKLEDSAVYLCASSSSGRRYNEQFFGPGTRLTVL.

This sequence joins TRBV29-1 and TRBJ1-3; D possibly corresponds to TRBD1 (5 bases). The CDR3 runs to 13 residues. Trimming removed 3 bases at V and 3 bases at J, with 9 bases between. Germline-derived CDR1 and CDR2 are SQVTM and ANQGSEA. The CDR3 reads CSVEQGIGNTIYF. As DNA, the CDR3 is TGCAGCGTTGAGCAGGGAATTGGAAACACCATATATTTT.

The rearrangement uses TRBV12-3 or TRBV12-4 and TRBJ1-1; no reliable D call. The CDR3 is 10 residues long. Trimming took 8 bases from V and 1 from J, leaving 2 bases between them. DNA of the CDR3: TGTGCCAGCGGGAACACTGAAGCTTTCTTT. Encoded protein: CASGNTEAFF.

The chain is built from TRBV9 and TRBJ2-3; D is ambiguous. The germline gives CDR1 SGDLS, CDR2 YYNGEE. The V and J ends lost 1 base and 6 bases respectively, with 18 bases between them. This CDR3 is built from 16 residues. CDR3 region: CASSVYKASSWDTQYF. CDR3 coding DNA: TGTGCCAGCAGCGTATATAAGGCCTCGAGTTGGGATACGCAGTATTTT.